These 21 T cell receptor beta chains were sequenced from one sample in a study of post-analysis software for immune sequencing data. Whole-study results and caveats: Patients used a handful of TRBV segments, including TRBV5-6, TRBV5-1 and TRBV20-1, more often than controls.

Unique molecular identifiers were carried by the TCR beta cDNA libraries. In TCRdb, the PCR reads were re-called with MiXCR into one record per CDR3 protein. The sample carries 700,000 to 900,000 distinct CDR3 sequences, 35% to 55% recorded once. Their antigens are not known. The specimen was blood. The receptors come from a girl under 18 with multiple sclerosis.

The chain joins TRBV20-1 to TRBJ2-1; D remains ambiguous. CDR3 length: 12 amino acids. Germline V gives CDR1 DFQATT, CDR2 SNEGSKA (reference sequence). V was shortened by 2 bases and J by 3 bases, with 5 bases between the two germline ends. CDR3 protein: CSARWNYNEQFF. CDR3 sequence (DNA): TGCAGTGCTAGATGGAACTACAATGAGCAGTTCTTC.

V usage is TRBV7-8 and J usage is TRBJ2-5, with 10 bases matching TRBD2. V was pared by 5 bases and J by 2 bases, with 5 bases of the junction left unmatched. CDR1 is SGHVS, CDR2 FQNEAQ, per germline. The length of the CDR3 is 15 residues. CDR3 DNA: TGTGCCAGCAGCAGGACTAGCGGAGATCAAGAGACCCAGTACTTC. Translation gives CASSRTSGDQETQYF.

The chain is built from TRBV29-1 and TRBJ2-3, with D uncertain. Germline V gene data show CDR1 as SQVTM and CDR2 as ANQGSEA. CDR3 length equals 15 residues. V was pared by 0 bases and J by 0 bases, with 10 bases between. This CDR3 is CSVEDPVESTDTQYF. The DNA of the CDR3 is TGCAGCGTTGAAGATCCCGTGGAGAGCACAGATACGCAGTATTTT.

The chain carries TRBV11-2 and TRBJ1-2; D unclear. Deletions cut 2 bases from V and 4 bases from J, with 17 bases between. Germline assignment: CDR1 SGHAT and CDR2 FQNNGV. The CDR3 has 16 amino acids. CDR3: CASSLRAADPGYGYTF. CDR3 sequence (DNA): TGTGCCAGCAGCTTAAGGGCTGCTGATCCCGGCTATGGCTACACCTTC.

J is TRBJ2-3 and V is TRBV5-1; 8 nucleotides align to TRBD2. From germline, CDR1 is SGHRS and CDR2 YFSETQ. This CDR3 comprises 15 residues. With 4 bases clipped from V and 4 bases from J, the junction kept 8 bases outside the gene matches. The CDR3 spells CASSAGRALADTQYF. The CDR3 nucleotides read TGCGCCAGCAGCGCCGGGAGGGCCCTTGCAGATACGCAGTATTTT. The full variable domain, in which reference TRBV5-1 and TRBJ2-3 provide the parts outside the CDR3, is KAGVTQTPRYLIKTRGQQVTLSCSPISGHRSVSWYQQTPGQGLQFLFEYFSETQRNKGNFPGRFSGRQFSNSRSEMNVSTLELGDSALYLCASSAGRALADTQYFGPGTRLTVL.

The rearrangement joins TRBV15 to TRBJ2-1, with unresolved D. CDR1 and CDR2 from the germline V gene are LNHNV and YYDKDF (reference sequence). The CDR3 totals 12 residues. V lost 0 bases and J 11 bases, leaving 8 bases between the germline ends. Here the CDR3 reads CATSRDMAQQFF. CDR3 DNA: TGTGCCACCAGCAGAGATATGGCTCAGCAGTTCTTC. Looking up the rest from reference TRBV15 and TRBJ2-1 gives the full variable domain: DAMVIQNPRYQVTQFGKPVTLSCSQTLNHNVMYWYQQKSSQAPKLLFHYYDKDFNNEADTPDNFQSRRPNTSFCFLDIRSPGLGDTAMYLCATSRDMAQQFFGPGTRLTVL.

The rearrangement joins TRBV12-3 or TRBV12-4 to TRBJ1-5; a weak D match, TRBD1 (5 bases). This CDR3 has 15 residues. The V end was cut by 6 bases, the J end by 5 bases, with 17 bases between. CDR3 sequence (DNA): TGTGCCAGCAGCCCTCATGGGGACGGGTATCAGCCCCAGCATTTT. It is translated as CASSPHGDGYQPQHF.

The sample holds a few counts of this clonotype. This chain connects TRBV12-3 or TRBV12-4 to TRBJ2-2; 7 bases fit TRBD2. The CDR3 is 16 residues long. V shed 6 bases, J shed 4 bases, and the junction held 11 bases outside the gene matches. The CDR3 here is CASSPRLGLGTGELFF. CDR3 coding DNA: TGTGCCAGCAGCCCGCGCTTAGGACTAGGCACCGGGGAGCTGTTTTTT.

This clonotype has just a few counts. The chain employs TRBV11-2 and TRBJ2-1; TRBD2 might be the D (6 bases). Germline assignment: CDR1 SGHAT and CDR2 FQNNGV. The V end was cut by 2 bases, the J end by 1 base, with 12 bases between. This CDR3 spans 16 amino acids. The CDR3 reads CASSLYGGRSYNEQFF. CDR3 sequence (DNA): TGTGCCAGCAGCTTATACGGGGGTCGGTCCTACAATGAGCAGTTCTTC.

At least ten counts were recorded for this clonotype. The genes are TRBV29-1 and TRBJ2-5; tentative D call: TRBD1 (5 bases). V was trimmed by 4 bases and J by 2 bases, leaving 8 bases between them. Germline V gives CDR1 SQVTM, CDR2 ANQGSEA. This CDR3 spans 12 amino acids. CDR3 sequence (DNA): TGCAGCGTTGGGCCAGGGCAAGAGACCCAGTACTTC. It translates to CSVGPGQETQYF.

This clonotype was seen only a few times. V and J are TRBV6-5 and TRBJ2-1; D ambiguous. Trimming removed 8 bases at V and 0 bases at J, with 11 bases between. Germline V lookup: CDR1 MNHEY, CDR2 SVGAGI. This CDR3 spans 14 amino acids. This chain's CDR3 is CASRDRSSYNEQFF. The CDR3 nucleotides read TGTGCCAGCCGCGACCGGAGCTCCTACAATGAGCAGTTCTTC.

A few counts support this clonotype. A read error may be the cause here, since a much bigger clone is one base away. This chain joins TRBV7-3 and TRBJ2-1, with 12 nucleotides matching TRBD1. The end of the DNA is better explained by TRBJ2-7, so the J call may be wrong. Germline values: CDR1 SGHTA, CDR2 FQGTGA. This CDR3 contains 18 residues. The CDR3 reads CASSLTWGTGGSYNEQYF. CDR3 DNA sequence: TGTGCCAGCAGCTTAACGTGGGGGACAGGGGGCTCCTACAATGAGCAGTACTTC.

V usage is TRBV7-2 and J usage is TRBJ2-3; no clear D. Germline lookup yields CDR1 SGHTA and CDR2 FQGNSA. The CDR3 is made up of 14 amino acids. Trimming took 5 bases from V and 2 from J, leaving 11 bases between them. In nucleotides, the CDR3 is TGTGCCAGCAGCCCTTCACAGAACACAGATACGCAGTATTTT. Residues: CASSPSQNTDTQYF.

The chain couples TRBV6-5 to TRBJ2-4; the D is unclear. V gave up 7 bases and J gave up 5 bases, with 12 bases separating them. Germline V CDR1 and CDR2: MNHEY, SVGAGI. The length of the CDR3 is 13 residues. The CDR3 reads CASKSSRENIQYF. As DNA, the CDR3 is TGTGCCAGCAAGAGTTCCAGAGAAAACATTCAGTACTTC.

This clonotype has just a few counts. V gene TRBV5-1 combines with J gene TRBJ2-7; perhaps D is TRBD1 or TRBD2 (6 bases each). Germline V gives CDR1 SGHRS, CDR2 YFSETQ. The CDR3 is 18 amino acids. V was pared by 2 bases and J by 6 bases, with 27 bases between. CDR3 coding DNA: TGCGCCAGCAGCTTCCGAGGGGGGCAGGGGACTTCTCTCGCCGAGCAGTACTTC. It codes for CASSFRGGQGTSLAEQYF. The full variable domain, in which reference TRBV5-1 and TRBJ2-7 provide the parts outside the CDR3, is KAGVTQTPRYLIKTRGQQVTLSCSPISGHRSVSWYQQTPGQGLQFLFEYFSETQRNKGNFPGRFSGRQFSNSRSEMNVSTLELGDSALYLCASSFRGGQGTSLAEQYFGPGTRLTVT.

A few counts support this clonotype. V and J are TRBV27 and TRBJ2-3, with D hard to call. The germline CDR1 and CDR2 sequences are MNHEY and SMNVEV (reference sequence). Trimming pared 3 bases from V and 2 bases from J, leaving 12 bases between. The CDR3 consists of 15 residues. Here the CDR3 reads CASSFGVPHTDTQYF. The CDR3 DNA is TGTGCCAGCAGTTTTGGGGTTCCCCACACAGATACGCAGTATTTT.

The chain employs TRBV2 and TRBJ2-7; 9 bases fit TRBD1. J gave up 5 bases and V 1 base, and 6 bases lay outside the gene matches. The germline CDR1 and CDR2 sequences are SNHLY and FYNNEI. This CDR3 spans 15 amino acids. CDR3 coding DNA: TGTGCCAGCAGTGAAGGGGGGACAGGGCTCAACGAGCAGTACTTC. Translation gives CASSEGGTGLNEQYF.

This clonotype has just a few counts. The V gene is TRBV20-1, the J gene TRBJ2-7; 10 bases are a match to TRBD1. Trimming took 5 bases from V and 2 from J; bases not matched to a gene: 3. CDR1 is DFQATT, CDR2 SNEGSKA, per germline (reference sequence). This CDR3 contains 13 residues. The CDR3 loop reads CSADGQGAYEQYF. The CDR3 nucleotides read TGCAGTGCTGACGGACAGGGGGCCTACGAGCAGTACTTC.

The V and J genes are TRBV13 and TRBJ2-7, with TRBD2 matching over 11 bases. The CDR3 runs 16 residues. Germline V gene data show CDR1 as PRHDT and CDR2 as FYEKMQ (reference sequence). J was trimmed by 0 bases and V by 3 bases; bases with no gene match: 4. CDR3 nucleotide sequence: TGTGCCAGCAGCTTCATGACTAGCGGGAACTCCTACGAGCAGTACTTC. As protein: CASSFMTSGNSYEQYF.

Worth noting for this clonotype: At one boundary the junction diverges from the germline segment, which might be a read error. The chain combines TRBV6-6 with TRBJ2-3, with a possible D match to TRBD2 (5 bases). This CDR3 contains 15 residues. CDR1 is MNHNY and CDR2 is SVGAGI in the germline V gene (reference sequence). CDR3: CVSSQLVPRDVTQYF. The CDR3 DNA follows: TGTGTCAGCAGTCAACTAGTTCCCCGCGACGTGACGCAGTATTTT.

This clonotype was detected only once. V is TRBV10-2 and J is TRBJ2-4; D unclear. The CDR3 is 12 residues long. Between the trimmed V and J ends, which lost 2 bases and 6 bases, there was a span of 5 bases. Germline lookup yields CDR1 WSHSY and CDR2 SAAADI. CDR3 nucleotides: TGCGCCAGCAGTGAGATTGGAAACATTCAGTACTTC. Translation gives CASSEIGNIQYF.